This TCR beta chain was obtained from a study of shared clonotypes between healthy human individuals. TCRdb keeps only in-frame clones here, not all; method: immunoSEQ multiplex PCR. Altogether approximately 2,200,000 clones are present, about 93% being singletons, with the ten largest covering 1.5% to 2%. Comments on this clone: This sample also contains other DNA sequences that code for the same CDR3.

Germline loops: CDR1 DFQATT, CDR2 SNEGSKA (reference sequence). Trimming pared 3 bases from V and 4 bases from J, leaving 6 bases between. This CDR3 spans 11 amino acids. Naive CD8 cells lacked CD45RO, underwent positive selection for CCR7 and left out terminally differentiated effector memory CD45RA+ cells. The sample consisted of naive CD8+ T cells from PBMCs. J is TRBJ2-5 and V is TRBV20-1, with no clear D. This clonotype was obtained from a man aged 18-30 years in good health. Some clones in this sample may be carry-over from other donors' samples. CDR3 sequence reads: CSARGLETQYF. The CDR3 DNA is TGCAGTGCTAGGGGCTTAGAGACCCAGTACTTC.